Below, 11 T cell receptor beta chains from the same sample are listed, as sequenced in a study of T-cell memory formation after mild COVID-19. A single record per CDR3 protein comes from TCRdb applying MiXCR to the 5' RACE reads. The repertoire includes roughly 250,000 distinct CDR3 sequences, 16% of them detected once, and more than 20% sits in the top ten. Sequencing used PBMCs or a T cell subset sorted from them (not recorded which). These receptors were collected from a man younger than 35 who had mild COVID-19 (a few samples of this study predate the infection). Cell type and time point are not known.

This sequence joins TRBV7-2 and TRBJ2-3; D is perhaps TRBD1 or TRBD2 (5 bases each). Deletions cut 4 bases from V and 9 bases from J, with 14 bases between. The CDR3 spans 13 residues. Per the germline V gene, CDR1 is SGHTA and CDR2 is FQGNSA. The CDR3 reads CASSSGRGDTQYF. Written as DNA, the CDR3 is TGTGCCAGCAGCTCGGGACGGGGAGACACGCAGTATTTT.

This clonotype has just a few counts. The rearrangement uses TRBV5-1 and TRBJ1-1, with D possibly matching TRBD1 (6 bases). Germline-derived CDR1 and CDR2 are SGHRS and YFSETQ. Trimming left V 0 bases short and J 5 bases short, with 14 bases between. CDR3 length equals 15 residues. The CDR3 nucleotides are TGCGCCAGCAGCTTGGTCGCGGGGGCGCGTACTGAAGCTTTCTTT. Protein sequence: CASSLVAGARTEAFF.

The CDR3 loop reads CASSLNQRQGNQPQHF. CDR3 DNA: TGTGCCAGCAGCCTGAACCAGAGACAGGGCAATCAGCCCCAGCATTTT. The gene calls are TRBV4-2 and TRBJ1-5; D perhaps matches TRBD1 (6 bases). This CDR3 contains 16 residues. CDR1 and CDR2 from the germline V gene are LGHNA and YNFKEQ. V was trimmed by 4 bases and J by 2 bases, leaving 15 bases between them.

V gene TRBV5-1 combines with J gene TRBJ2-1, with D tentatively TRBD1 (5 bases). Germline CDR1 is SGHRS and CDR2 is YFSETQ. This CDR3 spans 17 amino acids. The V gene lost 0 bases and the J gene lost 4 bases, with 17 bases spanning the gap. CDR3 sequence reads: CASSLGLGVPYYNEQFF. The DNA of the CDR3 is TGCGCCAGCAGCTTGGGCCTAGGGGTCCCATATTACAATGAGCAGTTCTTC.

This clonotype has just a few counts. The CDR3: CASTPSRGQGYTF. The CDR3 bases are TGTGCCAGCACCCCAAGCAGGGGGCAAGGCTACACCTTC. The genes are TRBV9 and TRBJ1-2; 8 nucleotides align to TRBD1. Per the germline V gene, CDR1 is SGDLS and CDR2 is YYNGEE. The V and J ends lost 6 bases and 8 bases, in that order; junction bases with no gene match: 9. This CDR3 contains 13 residues. Using reference TRBV9 and TRBJ1-2 for the parts outside the CDR3, the full variable domain is DSGVTQTPKHLITATGQRVTLRCSPRSGDLSVYWYQQSLDQGLQFLIQYYNGEERAKGNILERFSAQQFPDLHSELNLSSLELGDSALYFCASTPSRGQGYTFGSGTRLTVV.

Many counts were recorded for this clonotype. Germline is not matched at one junction end, which may reflect a read error. This chain uses TRBV5-1 with TRBJ2-5; D uncertain. This CDR3 has 13 amino acids. Looked up from germline, CDR1 is SGHRS and CDR2 is YFSETQ. The CDR3 reads CASSLGRQETQYF. The DNA for the CDR3 is TGTGCCAGCAGTTTAGGACGACAAGAGACCCAGTACTTC.

This clonotype was observed a few times. The chain has TRBV12-3 or TRBV12-4 and TRBJ2-3; no clear D. Deletions cut 2 bases from V and 9 bases from J, with 12 bases between. This CDR3 has 13 residues. Here the CDR3 reads CASSLNGRITQYF. As DNA, the CDR3 is TGTGCCAGCAGTTTAAACGGCAGAATAACGCAGTATTTT.

This clonotype was detected only a few times. This chain connects TRBV6-1 to TRBJ2-7; D perhaps matches TRBD2 (6 bases). CDR3 size: 15 residues. The germline V gene has CDR1 MNHNS and CDR2 SASEGT. Trimming took off 4 bases at V and 2 bases at J, with 15 bases between the two ends. The CDR3 nucleotides read TGTGCCAGCAGTGGCTCGGTAGCGGCGACCTACGAGCAGTACTTC. Protein: CASSGSVAATYEQYF.

This clonotype was counted a few times. This rearrangement joins TRBV7-3 to TRBJ2-1; 9 positions match TRBD1. The CDR3 has 16 amino acids. Germline V gives CDR1 SGHTA, CDR2 FQGTGA. Unmatched junction bases numbered 14, after V lost 4 bases and J lost 10 bases. The CDR3 DNA follows: TGTGCCAGCAGCTACTTTGGGTCCCGGGACAGGGACGAGCAGTTCTTC. It yields the protein CASSYFGSRDRDEQFF.

This clonotype turned up a few times. This chain uses TRBV6-2 or TRBV6-3 with TRBJ2-3; maybe TRBD2 (5 bases). CDR1 MNHEY and CDR2 SVGEGT come from the germline V gene. The CDR3 runs to 12 residues. The V and J ends lost 8 bases and 1 base respectively, with 7 bases between them. The CDR3 spells CASFGGTDTQYF. The CDR3 DNA reads TGTGCCAGCTTCGGGGGCACAGATACGCAGTATTTT.

This clonotype came up a few times. The chain is built from TRBV10-3 and TRBJ2-1; D call uncertain. Per the germline V gene, CDR1 is ENHRY and CDR2 is SYGVKD. Trimming took off 6 bases at V and 5 bases at J, with 8 bases between the two ends. The CDR3 consists of 12 residues. The CDR3 nucleotides read TGTGCCATCAGCAGCACCCACAATGAGCAGTTCTTC. Residues: CAISSTHNEQFF.